This T cell receptor beta chain is drawn from a study of T cell responses to AZD1222 COVID-19 vaccine. Study conclusions and caveats: Two doses of AZD1222 preceded a rise in Spike-specific TCR breadth and depth.

The table came from immunoSEQ multiplex PCR; TCRdb's copy has only in-frame clones and leaves some out. The data show more than 140,000 clones, with under 95% seen just once and under 5.5% held by the top ten. About this clone: The antigen remains undetermined. The junction shows a germline mismatch at one end, possibly a read error.

The sequenced sample was peripheral blood, obtained on day 0 of AZD1222 vaccination. This receptor was taken from an adult in good health.

The CDR3 region has the DNA TGTGCCACCAGGGGGCGGTTGGAAGAGGCCCAGTACTTC. Translation: CATRGRLEEAQYF. This chain joins TRBV15 and TRBJ2-5; possible D gene TRBD1, 5 bases. Germline CDR1 is LNHNV and CDR2 is YYDKDF (reference sequence). This CDR3 contains 13 residues.